This T cell receptor (beta chain) was profiled in a study of OX40 agonist ivuxolimab in advanced cancers. On the study more broadly: Anti-PD-1, anti-PD-L1 or anti-CTLA-4 therapy given earlier was allowed, and roughly 38% had some. General study findings and limits: CD4+ T cells averaged fewer expanded clones than CD8+ T cells. At doses 0.1 to 3.0 mg/kg, CD4+ and CD8+ clones expanded.

The repertoire was sequenced with immunoSEQ multiplex PCR; TCRdb's copy has only in-frame clones and lacks some. Of tens of thousands of clones in the sample, about 90% were seen once. The count of this clone is one. No antigen is known for it. The CDR3 consists of 13 residues. The V gene's germline CDR1 is SGHAT and CDR2 FQNNGV. V dropped 5 bases and J dropped 8 bases, with 13 bases sitting between them. The rearrangement links TRBV11-2 to TRBJ1-5; perhaps TRBD1 as D (5 bases). The source is an adult with an advanced solid tumor such as melanoma, head and neck, liver or kidney cancer. The sample in question was CD4+ or CD8+ T cells sorted from blood, obtained in a trial of the OX40 agonist ivuxolimab. The CDR3 region has the DNA TGTGCCAGCAGCCCGGGACTGAGGGAGCCCCAGCATTTT. Its protein is CASSPGLREPQHF.